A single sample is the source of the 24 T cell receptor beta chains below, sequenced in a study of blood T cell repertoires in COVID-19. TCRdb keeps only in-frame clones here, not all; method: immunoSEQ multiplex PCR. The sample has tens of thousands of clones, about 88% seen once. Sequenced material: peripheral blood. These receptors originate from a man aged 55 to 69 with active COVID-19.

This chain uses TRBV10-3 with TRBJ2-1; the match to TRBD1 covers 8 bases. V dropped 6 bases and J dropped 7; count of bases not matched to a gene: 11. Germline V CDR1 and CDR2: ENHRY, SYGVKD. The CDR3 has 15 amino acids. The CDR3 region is CAIRMRTGTGNEQFF. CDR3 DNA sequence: TGTGCCATCAGAATGAGGACAGGGACTGGGAATGAGCAGTTCTTC.

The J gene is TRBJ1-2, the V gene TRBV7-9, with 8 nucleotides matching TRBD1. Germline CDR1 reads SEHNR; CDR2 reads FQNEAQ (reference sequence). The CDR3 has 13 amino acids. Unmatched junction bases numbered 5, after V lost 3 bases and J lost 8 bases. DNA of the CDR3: TGTGCCAGCAGCTTCGACAGGGGCGGGGGCTACACCTTC. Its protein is CASSFDRGGGYTF. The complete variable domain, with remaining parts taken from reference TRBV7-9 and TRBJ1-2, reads DTGVSQNPRHKITKRGQNVTFRCDPISEHNRLYWYRQTLGQGPEFLTYFQNEAQLEKSRLLSDRFSAERPKGSFSTLEIQRTEQGDSAMYLCASSFDRGGGYTFGSGTRLTVV.

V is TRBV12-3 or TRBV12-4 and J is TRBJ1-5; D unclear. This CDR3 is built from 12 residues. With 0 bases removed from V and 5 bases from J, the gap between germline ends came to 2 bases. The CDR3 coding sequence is TGTGCCAGCAGTTTAGCCGATCAGCCCCAGCATTTT. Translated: CASSLADQPQHF.

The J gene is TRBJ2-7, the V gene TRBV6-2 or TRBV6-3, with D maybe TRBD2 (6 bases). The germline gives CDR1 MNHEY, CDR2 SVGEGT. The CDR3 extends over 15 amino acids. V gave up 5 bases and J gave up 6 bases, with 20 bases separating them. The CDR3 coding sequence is TGTGCCAGCAGTACCCAGACTAGTTTAGCCTTCGAGCAGTACTTC. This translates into CASSTQTSLAFEQYF.

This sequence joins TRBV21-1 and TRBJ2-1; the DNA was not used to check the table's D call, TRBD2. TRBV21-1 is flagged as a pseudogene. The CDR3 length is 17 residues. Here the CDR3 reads CASSKYRAGGPRDEQFF. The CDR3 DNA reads TGTGCCAGCAGCAAATATCGGGCGGGAGGGCCGAGGGATGAGCAGTTCTTC.

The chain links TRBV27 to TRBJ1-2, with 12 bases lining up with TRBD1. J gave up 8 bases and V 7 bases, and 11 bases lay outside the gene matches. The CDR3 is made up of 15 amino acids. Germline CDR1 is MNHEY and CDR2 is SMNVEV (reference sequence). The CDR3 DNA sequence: TGTGCCAGCACCTTTTCTCGGGACAGGGGGCAAGGCTACACCTTC. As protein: CASTFSRDRGQGYTF.

CDR3 residues: CASSLQGRTYEQYF. For the CDR3, the DNA is TGTGCCAGCAGCTTACAGGGGCGAACCTACGAGCAGTACTTC. The V gene is TRBV7-2, the J gene TRBJ2-7; weak D call: TRBD1 (6 bases). CDR1 is SGHTA, CDR2 FQGNSA, per germline. The V and J ends lost 2 bases and 2 bases respectively, with 10 bases between them. This CDR3 comprises 14 residues.

CDR3: CASSYSTGALLYEQYF. CDR3 bases: TGTGCCAGCAGTTACTCAACAGGGGCCCTACTCTACGAGCAGTACTTC. V gene TRBV6-5 combines with J gene TRBJ2-7, with 7 nucleotides matching TRBD1. Germline CDR1 reads MNHEY; CDR2 reads SVGAGI. The CDR3 is 16 amino acids. The J segment lost 3 bases and the V segment lost 0 bases, leaving 8 bases of the junction unmatched.

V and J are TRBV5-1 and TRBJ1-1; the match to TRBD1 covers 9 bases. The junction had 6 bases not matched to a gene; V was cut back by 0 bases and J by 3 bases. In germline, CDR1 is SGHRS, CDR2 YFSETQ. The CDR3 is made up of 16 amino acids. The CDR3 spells CASSLADRGEDTEAFF. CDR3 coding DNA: TGCGCCAGCAGCTTGGCGGACAGGGGCGAAGACACTGAAGCTTTCTTT.

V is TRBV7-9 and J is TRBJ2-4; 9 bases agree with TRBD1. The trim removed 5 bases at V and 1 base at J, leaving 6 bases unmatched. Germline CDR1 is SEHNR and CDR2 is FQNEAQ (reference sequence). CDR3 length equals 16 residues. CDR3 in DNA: TGTGCCAGCAGCAGATGGACAGGGGTGGCCAAAAACATTCAGTACTTC. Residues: CASSRWTGVAKNIQYF.

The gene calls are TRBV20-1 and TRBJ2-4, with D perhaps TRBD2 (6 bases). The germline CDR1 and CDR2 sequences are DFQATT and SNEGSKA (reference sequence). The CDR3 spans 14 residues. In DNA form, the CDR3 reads TGCAGCGCAAGTCGGGGGTCGCCCAAAAACATTCAGTACTTC. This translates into CSASRGSPKNIQYF.

The CDR3 here is CASRTSGYNEQFF. The CDR3 DNA reads TGTGCCAGCAGGACTAGCGGCTACAATGAGCAGTTCTTC. J is TRBJ2-1 and V is TRBV12-3 or TRBV12-4, with 9 bases aligning to TRBD2. This CDR3 spans 13 amino acids. V was pared by 6 bases and J by 3 bases, with 0 bases of the junction left unmatched.

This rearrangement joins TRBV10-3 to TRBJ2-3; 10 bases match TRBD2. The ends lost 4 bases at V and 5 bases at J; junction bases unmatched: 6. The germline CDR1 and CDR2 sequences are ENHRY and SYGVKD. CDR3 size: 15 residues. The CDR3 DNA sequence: TGTGCCATCAGTGTGCTAGCGGGAGCTTTAGATACGCAGTATTTT. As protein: CAISVLAGALDTQYF.

The chain's CDR3 is CASSHGGQAYTGELFF. CDR3 coding DNA: TGTGCCAGCAGCCACGGGGGACAGGCTTACACCGGGGAGCTGTTTTTT. The chain links TRBV5-4 to TRBJ2-2, with 8 bases matching TRBD1. Trimming took 4 bases from V and 3 from J; bases not matched to a gene: 8. The CDR3 length is 16 residues. Looked up from germline, CDR1 is SGHNT and CDR2 is YYREEE (reference sequence).

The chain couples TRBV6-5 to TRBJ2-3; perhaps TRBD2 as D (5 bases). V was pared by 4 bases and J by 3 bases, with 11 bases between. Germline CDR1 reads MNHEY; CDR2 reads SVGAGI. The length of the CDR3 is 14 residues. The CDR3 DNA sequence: TGTGCCAGCAGTTGGACTGGACCTACAGATACGCAGTATTTT. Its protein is CASSWTGPTDTQYF.

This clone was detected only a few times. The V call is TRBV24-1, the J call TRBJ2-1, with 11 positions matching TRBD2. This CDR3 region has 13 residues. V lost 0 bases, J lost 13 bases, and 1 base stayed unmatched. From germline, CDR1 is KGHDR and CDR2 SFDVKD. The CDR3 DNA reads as TGTGCCACCAGTGATTTGACTAGCGGGAGACAGTTCTTC. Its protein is CATSDLTSGRQFF.

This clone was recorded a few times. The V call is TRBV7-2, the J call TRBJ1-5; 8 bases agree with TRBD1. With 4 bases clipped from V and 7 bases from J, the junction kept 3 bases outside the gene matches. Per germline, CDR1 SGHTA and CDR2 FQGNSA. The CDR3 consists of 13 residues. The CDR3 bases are TGTGCCAGCAGCTCAGGGGGCGGGCAGCCCCAGCATTTT. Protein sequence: CASSSGGGQPQHF.

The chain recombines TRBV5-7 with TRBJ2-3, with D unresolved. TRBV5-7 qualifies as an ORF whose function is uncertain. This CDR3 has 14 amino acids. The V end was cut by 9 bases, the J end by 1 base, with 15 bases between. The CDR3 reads CATVTGYGTDTQYF. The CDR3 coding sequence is TGTGCCACCGTAACCGGGTACGGCACAGATACGCAGTATTTT.

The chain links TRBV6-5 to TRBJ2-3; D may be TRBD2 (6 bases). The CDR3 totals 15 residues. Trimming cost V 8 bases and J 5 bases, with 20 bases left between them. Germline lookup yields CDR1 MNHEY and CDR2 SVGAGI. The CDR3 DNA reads TGTGCCAGCGTTAAAGGGACCTGGGGAGGAGATACGCAGTATTTT. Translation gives CASVKGTWGGDTQYF.

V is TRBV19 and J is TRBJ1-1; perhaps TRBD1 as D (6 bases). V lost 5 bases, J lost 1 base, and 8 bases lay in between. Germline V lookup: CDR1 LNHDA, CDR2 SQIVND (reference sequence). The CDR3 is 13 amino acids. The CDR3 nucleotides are TGTGCCAGTAGTCAGACAGGGAACACTGAAGCTTTCTTT. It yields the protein CASSQTGNTEAFF. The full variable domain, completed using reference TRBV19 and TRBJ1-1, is DGGITQSPKYLFRKEGQNVTLSCEQNLNHDAMYWYRQDPGQGLRLIYYSQIVNDFQKGDIAEGYSVSREKKESFPLTVTSAQKNPTAFYLCASSQTGNTEAFFGQGTRLTVV.

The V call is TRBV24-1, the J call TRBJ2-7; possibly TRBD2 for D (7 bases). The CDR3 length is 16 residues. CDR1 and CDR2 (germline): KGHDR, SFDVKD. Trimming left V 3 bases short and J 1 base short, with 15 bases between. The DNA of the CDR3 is TGTGCCACCAGTGATGGGGGGGCCTCTAGTTCCTACGAGCAGTACTTC. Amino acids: CATSDGGASSSYEQYF.

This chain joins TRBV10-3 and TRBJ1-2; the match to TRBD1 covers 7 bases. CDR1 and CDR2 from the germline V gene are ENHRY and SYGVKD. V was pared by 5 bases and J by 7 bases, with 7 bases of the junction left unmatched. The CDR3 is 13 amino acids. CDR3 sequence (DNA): TGTGCCATCAGTCTAGCAGGGGGTGGTGGCTACACCTTC. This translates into CAISLAGGGGYTF.

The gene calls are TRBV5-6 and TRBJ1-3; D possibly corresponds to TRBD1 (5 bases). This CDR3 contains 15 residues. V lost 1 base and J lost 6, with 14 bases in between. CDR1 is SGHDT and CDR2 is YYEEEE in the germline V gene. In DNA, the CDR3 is TGTGCCAGCAGCTTGTCGGGAGGGGTTGCAAACACCATATATTTT. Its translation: CASSLSGGVANTIYF.

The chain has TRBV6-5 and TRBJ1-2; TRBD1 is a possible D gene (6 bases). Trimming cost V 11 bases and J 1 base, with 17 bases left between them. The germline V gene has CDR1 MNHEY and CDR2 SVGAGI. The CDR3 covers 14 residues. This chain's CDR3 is CAVQWQGHNYGYTF. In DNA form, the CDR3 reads TGTGCCGTCCAATGGCAGGGGCATAACTATGGCTACACCTTC.